This T cell receptor beta chain originates from a study of T cell repertoires in cytomegalovirus infection. As concerns this clonotype: Its antigen is not known.

TCRdb processed the reads anew with MiXCR; each CDR3 protein has one entry. Among roughly 990,000 distinct CDR3 sequences, approximately 31% were seen once, and the ten largest hold around an eighth. Germline CDR1 LGHDT, CDR2 YNNKEL (reference sequence). This CDR3 is 17 amino acids long. The junction had 8 bases not matched to a gene; V was cut back by 4 bases and J by 2 bases. Overall study results and limits: CMV-specific TCR beta clonotypes restricted by HLA-C dominated the ex vivo response.

The chain combines TRBV3-1 with TRBJ2-3; 11 bases are a match to TRBD2. The starting material was cultured CD8+ T cells from PBMCs, obtained from culture after CMV antigen stimulation. The clonotype originates from a human donor in good health (CMV status not recorded). Some clones in this sample may be carry-over from other donors' samples. In DNA form, the CDR3 reads TGTGCCAGCAGCCCGGATCCGACTAGCGGGGACACAGATACGCAGTATTTT. It translates to CASSPDPTSGDTDTQYF.